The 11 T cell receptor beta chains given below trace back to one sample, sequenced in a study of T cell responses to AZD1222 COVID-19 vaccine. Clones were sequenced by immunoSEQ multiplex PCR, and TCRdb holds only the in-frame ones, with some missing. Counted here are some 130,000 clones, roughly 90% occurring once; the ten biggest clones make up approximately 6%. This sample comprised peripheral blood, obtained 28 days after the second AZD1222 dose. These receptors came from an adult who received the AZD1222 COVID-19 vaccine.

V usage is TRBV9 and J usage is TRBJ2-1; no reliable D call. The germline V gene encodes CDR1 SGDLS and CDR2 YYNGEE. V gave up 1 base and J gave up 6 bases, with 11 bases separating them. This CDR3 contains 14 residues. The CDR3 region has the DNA TGTGCCAGCAGCGTACAGGCGGTCGGCAATGAGCAGTTCTTC. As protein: CASSVQAVGNEQFF. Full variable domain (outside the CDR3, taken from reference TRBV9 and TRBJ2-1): DSGVTQTPKHLITATGQRVTLRCSPRSGDLSVYWYQQSLDQGLQFLIQYYNGEERAKGNILERFSAQQFPDLHSELNLSSLELGDSALYFCASSVQAVGNEQFFGPGTRLTVL.

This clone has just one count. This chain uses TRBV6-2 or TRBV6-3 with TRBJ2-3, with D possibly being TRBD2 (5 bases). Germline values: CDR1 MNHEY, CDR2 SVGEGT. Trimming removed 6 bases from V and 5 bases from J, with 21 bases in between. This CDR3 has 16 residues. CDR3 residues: CASSTDRAPEGDTQYF. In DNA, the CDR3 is TGTGCCAGCAGCACAGACCGGGCGCCCGAGGGAGATACGCAGTATTTT.

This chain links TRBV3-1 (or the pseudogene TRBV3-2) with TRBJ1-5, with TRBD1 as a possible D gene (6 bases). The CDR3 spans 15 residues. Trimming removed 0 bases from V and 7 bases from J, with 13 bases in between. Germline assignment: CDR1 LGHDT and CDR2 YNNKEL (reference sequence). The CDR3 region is CASSQDTGQYQPQHF. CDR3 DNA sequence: TGTGCCAGCAGCCAAGATACAGGGCAATACCAGCCCCAGCATTTT.

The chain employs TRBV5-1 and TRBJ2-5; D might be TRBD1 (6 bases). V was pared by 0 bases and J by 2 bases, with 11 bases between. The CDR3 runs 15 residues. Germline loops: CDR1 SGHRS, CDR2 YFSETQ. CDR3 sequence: CASSLASGTQETQYF. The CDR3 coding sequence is TGCGCCAGCAGCTTGGCGTCCGGGACACAAGAGACCCAGTACTTC.

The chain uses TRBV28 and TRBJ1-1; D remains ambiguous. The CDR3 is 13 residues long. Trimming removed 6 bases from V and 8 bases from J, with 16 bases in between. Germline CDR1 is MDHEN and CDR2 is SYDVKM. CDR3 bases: TGTGCCAGCAGAGTGGGTCTAGGGAGAGAAGCTTTCTTT. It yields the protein CASRVGLGREAFF.

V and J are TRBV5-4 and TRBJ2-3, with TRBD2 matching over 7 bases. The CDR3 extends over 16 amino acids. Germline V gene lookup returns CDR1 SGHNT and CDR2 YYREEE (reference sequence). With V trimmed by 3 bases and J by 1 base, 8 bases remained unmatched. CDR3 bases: TGTGCCAGCAGCTCACCGCCCAGCGGGGGCACAGATACGCAGTATTTT. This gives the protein CASSSPPSGGTDTQYF.

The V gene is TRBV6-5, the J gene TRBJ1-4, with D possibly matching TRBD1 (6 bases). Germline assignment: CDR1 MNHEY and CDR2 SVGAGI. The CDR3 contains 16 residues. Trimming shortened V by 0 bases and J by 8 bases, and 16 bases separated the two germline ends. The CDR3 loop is CASSYSSGGAGEKLFF. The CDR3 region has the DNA TGTGCCAGCAGTTACTCGTCGGGGGGCGCTGGAGAAAAACTGTTTTTT.

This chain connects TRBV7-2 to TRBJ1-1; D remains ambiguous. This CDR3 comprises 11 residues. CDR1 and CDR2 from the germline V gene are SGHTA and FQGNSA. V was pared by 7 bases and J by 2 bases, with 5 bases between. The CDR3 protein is CASKDNTEAFF. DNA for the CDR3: TGTGCCAGCAAAGACAACACTGAAGCTTTCTTT. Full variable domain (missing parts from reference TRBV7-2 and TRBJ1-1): GAGVSQSPSNKVTEKGKDVELRCDPISGHTALYWYRQSLGQGLEFLIYFQGNSAPDKSGLPSDRFSAERTGGSVSTLTIQRTQQEDSAVYLCASKDNTEAFFGQGTRLTVV.

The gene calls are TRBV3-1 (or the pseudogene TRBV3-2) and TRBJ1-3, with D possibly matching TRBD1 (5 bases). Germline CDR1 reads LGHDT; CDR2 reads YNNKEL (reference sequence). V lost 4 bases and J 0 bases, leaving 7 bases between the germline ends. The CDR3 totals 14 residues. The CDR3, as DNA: TGTGCCAGCAGCCTTGGGGGCTCTGGAAACACCATATATTTT. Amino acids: CASSLGGSGNTIYF.

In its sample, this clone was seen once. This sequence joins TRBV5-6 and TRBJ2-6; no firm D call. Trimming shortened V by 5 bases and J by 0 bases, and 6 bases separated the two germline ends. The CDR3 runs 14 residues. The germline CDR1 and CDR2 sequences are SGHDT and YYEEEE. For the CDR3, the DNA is TGTGCCAGCAGGTCGGGCTCTGGGGCCAACGTCCTGACTTTC. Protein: CASRSGSGANVLTF.

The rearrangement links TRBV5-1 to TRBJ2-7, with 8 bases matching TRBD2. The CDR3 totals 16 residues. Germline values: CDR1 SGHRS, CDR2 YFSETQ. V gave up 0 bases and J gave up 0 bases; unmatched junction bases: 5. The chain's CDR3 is CASSLGPSGSSYEQYF. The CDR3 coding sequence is TGCGCCAGCAGCTTGGGTCCTAGCGGGTCCTCCTACGAGCAGTACTTC.